These 30 T cell receptor beta chains share one sample of origin, sequenced in a study of control samples from healthy donors and cancer patients. TCRdb keeps only in-frame clones here, not all; method: immunoSEQ multiplex PCR. The table records approximately 50,000 clones, 87% of them present only once. The sequenced material came from PBMCs. All receptors derive from a woman in her sixties or seventies with lung cancer.

The V gene is TRBV4-1, the J gene TRBJ1-6; D is possibly TRBD1 (5 bases). Trimming left V 0 bases short and J 5 bases short, with 11 bases between. In germline, CDR1 is MGHRA, CDR2 YSYEKL. This CDR3 region has 16 residues. In DNA form, the CDR3 reads TGCGCCAGCAGCCAAGACGGTCGAGGGGATAATTCACCCCTCCACTTT. The encoded protein is CASSQDGRGDNSPLHF.

V is TRBV11-2 and J is TRBJ1-2; D remains ambiguous. CDR3 size: 19 residues. Germline V lookup: CDR1 SGHAT, CDR2 FQNNGV. V was cut by 5 bases and J by 0 bases, with 25 bases left in between. CDR3 sequence reads: CASSPQRVPATHSNYGYTF. CDR3 DNA: TGTGCCAGCAGCCCGCAGCGGGTGCCGGCTACTCATTCTAACTATGGCTACACCTTC.

This clone was recorded only once. The chain links TRBV5-1 to TRBJ2-7; D gene ambiguous. Germline CDR1 and CDR2: SGHRS and YFSETQ. The CDR3 consists of 15 residues. V was clipped by 4 bases and J by 4 bases, with 18 bases between them. DNA of the CDR3: TGCGCCAGCAGCCAAGATCTAAGAAGGTCATACGAGCAGTACTTC. Amino acids: CASSQDLRRSYEQYF.

The rearrangement links TRBV21-1 to TRBJ1-5; TRBD1 was called by the table and not checked on the DNA. TRBV21-1 is a listed pseudogene. This CDR3 spans 15 amino acids. CDR3 nucleotide sequence: TGTGCCAGCAGCAAATCCGGGACAGGGAATCAGCCCCAGCATTTT. Encoded protein: CASSKSGTGNQPQHF.

As DNA, the CDR3 is TGTGCCAGCTCACCCCGACAGCCCACTGAAGCTTTCTTT. Its protein is CASSPRQPTEAFF. This chain joins TRBV18 and TRBJ1-1, with D tentatively TRBD1 (5 bases). With 3 bases removed from V and 4 bases from J, the gap between germline ends came to 9 bases. The CDR3 has 13 amino acids. In germline, CDR1 is KGHSH, CDR2 LQKENI.

The chain employs TRBV27 and TRBJ2-5; a possible D gene is TRBD2 (6 bases). Trimming took off 4 bases at V and 5 bases at J, with 17 bases between the two ends. The CDR3 runs 15 residues. CDR1 MNHEY and CDR2 SMNVEV come from the germline V gene (reference sequence). Here the CDR3 reads CASSSHRGTVETQYF. The CDR3 DNA reads TGTGCCAGCAGTTCCCACCGAGGGACTGTGGAGACCCAGTACTTC.

The gene calls are TRBV5-4 and TRBJ2-7, with 7 bases aligning to TRBD1. The V gene end was trimmed by 3 bases and the J gene end by 3 bases; junction bases not matched to a gene: 9. Per the germline V gene, CDR1 is SGHNT and CDR2 is YYREEE (reference sequence). This CDR3 is built from 15 residues. The CDR3 reads CASSSKTGQDYEQYF. The CDR3 nucleotides read TGTGCCAGCAGCTCTAAGACAGGGCAGGACTACGAGCAGTACTTC. Using reference TRBV5-4 and TRBJ2-7 for the parts outside the CDR3, the full variable domain is ETGVTQSPTHLIKTRGQQVTLRCSSQSGHNTVSWYQQALGQGPQFIFQYYREEENGRGNFPPRFSGLQFPNYSSELNVNALELDDSALYLCASSSKTGQDYEQYFGPGTRLTVT.

The chain has TRBV3-1 (or the pseudogene TRBV3-2) and TRBJ2-1; 11 bases fit TRBD1. Germline V gene data show CDR1 as LGHDT and CDR2 as YNNKEL (reference sequence). There are 16 residues in the CDR3. J was trimmed by 7 bases and V by 2 bases; bases with no gene match: 7. CDR3 bases: TGTGCCAGCAGCCAAACGAGGACAGGGGGCTTAAATGAGCAGTTCTTC. As protein: CASSQTRTGGLNEQFF.

V usage is TRBV7-3 and J usage is TRBJ2-3; D is ambiguous. Between the trimmed V and J ends, which lost 5 bases and 4 bases, there was a span of 10 bases. This CDR3 has 13 amino acids. Germline V gene data show CDR1 as SGHTA and CDR2 as FQGTGA. CDR3 DNA: TGTGCCAGCAGCCCCTGGGGTCCAGATACGCAGTATTTT. Protein: CASSPWGPDTQYF.

The chain uses TRBV2 and TRBJ1-1, with no clear D. Germline CDR1 SNHLY, CDR2 FYNNEI. The ends were cut back, 7 bases at V and 1 base at J, with 10 bases in the middle. This CDR3 has 13 residues. The CDR3 region has the DNA TGTGCCAGCAACGGAGAACGGAACACTGAAGCTTTCTTT. It translates to CASNGERNTEAFF.

The chain recombines TRBV6-1 with TRBJ1-5; D gene unclear. Germline-derived CDR1 and CDR2 are MNHNS and SASEGT. The CDR3 has 12 residues. V lost 2 bases and J lost 6, with 5 bases in between. The CDR3 nucleotides read TGTGCCAGCAGTGAACGTGCTCAGCCCCAGCATTTT. Protein product: CASSERAQPQHF.

The chain is built from TRBV3-1 (or the pseudogene TRBV3-2) and TRBJ2-1, with no clear D. V lost 4 bases to trimming and J lost 3 bases, with 13 bases between them. The CDR3 sequence is 15 residues long. Germline V gives CDR1 LGHDT, CDR2 YNNKEL (reference sequence). The CDR3 sequence: CASSRRSSDYNEQFF. The CDR3 region has the DNA TGTGCCAGCAGCCGCCGGTCCTCCGACTACAATGAGCAGTTCTTC.

With respect to this clone: A read error is likely, as this CDR3 ends without the conserved phenylalanine or tryptophan. The limits of the CDR3 on the DNA are not certain, so only TCRdb's listed CDR3 is given. V and J are TRBV24-1 and TRBJ1-4; TRBD1, the table's D call, was not compared with the DNA. The CDR3 is 8 residues long, counting both termini. Germline CDR1 and CDR2: KGHDR and SFDVKD. CDR3 sequence reads: CATPTGGR.

This clone was picked up a small number of times. The chain combines TRBV27 with TRBJ1-1; D is uncertain. With 2 bases removed from V and 0 bases from J, the gap between germline ends came to 4 bases. The CDR3 totals 13 residues. The V gene's germline CDR1 is MNHEY and CDR2 SMNVEV (reference sequence). CDR3 residues: CASSLQMNTEAFF. CDR3 sequence (DNA): TGTGCCAGCAGTTTACAAATGAACACTGAAGCTTTCTTT.

The chain employs TRBV5-1 and TRBJ1-2; 7 nucleotides agree with TRBD1. CDR3 length: 15 amino acids. The junction had 3 bases not matched to a gene; V was cut back by 1 base and J by 0 bases. Germline V gene sequence: CDR1 SGHRS, CDR2 YFSETQ. The CDR3, as DNA: TGCGCCAGCAGCTTGAAAGGGGGCCCTAACTATGGCTACACCTTC. This codes for CASSLKGGPNYGYTF.

The rearrangement joins TRBV10-3 to TRBJ2-4, with TRBD2 as a possible D gene (6 bases). Germline CDR1 is ENHRY and CDR2 is SYGVKD. Trimming took 10 bases from V and 0 from J, leaving 16 bases between them. This CDR3 region has 15 residues. The chain's CDR3 is CASKPSAEAKNIQYF. CDR3 DNA: TGTGCCAGCAAACCTAGCGCCGAAGCCAAAAACATTCAGTACTTC.

A note on this clone: One junction end disagrees with the germline gene, perhaps due to a read error. The rearrangement links TRBV15 to TRBJ1-4, with D maybe TRBD1 (5 bases). Germline V gene sequence: CDR1 LNHNV, CDR2 YYDKDF (reference sequence). The CDR3 covers 15 residues. The CDR3 nucleotides are TGTGCCACCAGCAGGGAGACCAGGGTCGGTGAAAAACTGCTTTTT. It yields the protein CATSRETRVGEKLLF. Complete variable domain (other parts from reference TRBV15 and TRBJ1-4): DAMVIQNPRYQVTQFGKPVTLSCSQTLNHNVMYWYQQKSSQAPKLLFHYYDKDFNNEADTPDNFQSRRPNTSFCFLDIRSPGLGDTAMYLCATSRETRVGEKLLFGSGTQLSVL.

The chain joins TRBV3-1 (or the pseudogene TRBV3-2) to TRBJ2-7; D gene unclear. Germline lookup yields CDR1 LGHDT and CDR2 YNNKEL (reference sequence). The V end was cut by 5 bases, the J end by 1 base, with 15 bases between. The CDR3 totals 15 residues. The CDR3 protein is CASSYQLAASYEQYF. In nucleotides, the CDR3 is TGTGCCAGCAGCTACCAGTTGGCGGCGTCCTACGAGCAGTACTTC.

J is TRBJ1-1 and V is TRBV29-1; D possibly corresponds to TRBD1 (6 bases). From germline, CDR1 is SQVTM and CDR2 ANQGSEA. The CDR3 is made up of 13 amino acids. Trimming stripped 3 bases from V and 7 bases from J, with 15 bases between. CDR3 sequence (DNA): TGCAGCGTTGAGGACAGCCGGAGGGGTGAAGCTTTCTTT. This encodes CSVEDSRRGEAFF.

The DNA of the CDR3 is TGTGCCAGCAGTTCAGCCCTAGCGGGAGTGGTTGGGCAGTTCTTC. Translating it yields CASSSALAGVVGQFF. The V and J genes are TRBV28 and TRBJ2-1, with TRBD2 identical over 10 bases. The CDR3 has 15 amino acids. Trimming at V came to 4 bases and at J to 12 bases, leaving 12 bases not matched to a gene. Germline V gene sequence: CDR1 MDHEN, CDR2 SYDVKM.

The chain uses TRBV11-2 and TRBJ2-5, with D unclear. This CDR3 is built from 14 residues. Germline V gene sequence: CDR1 SGHAT, CDR2 FQNNGV. V shed 1 base and J shed 5 bases, with 11 bases lying between them. In nucleotides, the CDR3 is TGTGCCAGCAGCTTAGCTGGGCGTACGGAGACCCAGTACTTC. Amino acids: CASSLAGRTETQYF.

The rearrangement joins TRBV30 to TRBJ1-3; 7 nucleotides align to TRBD1. The CDR3 contains 16 residues. V lost 1 base to trimming and J lost 0 bases; unmatched junction nucleotides: 6. Germline CDR1 GTSNPN, CDR2 SVGIG (reference sequence). For the CDR3, the DNA is TGTGCCTGGAGTGCGATCAGGGGGTTCTCTGGAAACACCATATATTTT. As protein: CAWSAIRGFSGNTIYF.

The chain links TRBV3-1 (or the pseudogene TRBV3-2) to TRBJ2-2; 9 positions agree with TRBD2. The CDR3 loop spans 16 amino acids. CDR1 LGHDT and CDR2 YNNKEL come from the germline V gene (reference sequence). After removal of 4 bases from V and 4 bases from J, the junction contained 7 bases not matched to a gene. The CDR3 nucleotides are TGTGCCAGCAGCCCCTTAGCGGGGGTAGGCACCGGGGAGCTGTTTTTT. Protein sequence: CASSPLAGVGTGELFF.

As regards this clone: One end of the junction is discordant with germline, which a read error may explain. The J gene is TRBJ2-1, the V gene TRBV7-3, with D unclear. Germline assignment: CDR1 SGHTA and CDR2 FQGTGA. The CDR3 has 13 amino acids. CDR3 DNA: TGTGCCAGCAGCTTGACCTCCTCCAATGAGCAGTTCTTC. Protein product: CASSLTSSNEQFF.

The rearrangement joins TRBV6-1 to TRBJ1-6; D is undetermined. The CDR3 has 16 residues. Germline lookup yields CDR1 MNHNS and CDR2 SASEGT. The germline V and J ends were trimmed by 4 bases and 0 bases, with 10 bases remaining between them. The CDR3 region has the DNA TGTGCCAGCAGTGCCCTCGGGAGCTCCTATAATTCACCCCTCCACTTT. Protein sequence: CASSALGSSYNSPLHF.

The gene calls are TRBV24-1 and TRBJ1-5; no definite D call. Germline V gives CDR1 KGHDR, CDR2 SFDVKD. The V end was cut by 9 bases, the J end by 4 bases, with 12 bases between. This CDR3 region has 13 residues. The chain's CDR3 is CATAAAGNQPQHF. The CDR3 DNA reads TGTGCCACCGCGGCAGCCGGAAATCAGCCCCAGCATTTT.

The chain joins TRBV27 to TRBJ1-2; D is possibly TRBD1 (5 bases). V dropped 4 bases and J dropped 4 bases, with 13 bases sitting between them. This CDR3 has 14 residues. Germline lookup yields CDR1 MNHEY and CDR2 SMNVEV (reference sequence). CDR3 residues: CASSSRGAAYGYTF. Written as DNA, the CDR3 is TGTGCCAGCAGTTCCAGAGGGGCGGCCTATGGCTACACCTTC.

The V and J genes are TRBV28 and TRBJ2-1, with D possibly being TRBD1 (6 bases). Germline lookup yields CDR1 MDHEN and CDR2 SYDVKM. V was trimmed by 11 bases and J by 9 bases, leaving 23 bases between them. CDR3 size: 14 residues. Written as DNA, the CDR3 is TGTGCCGGTGCTCCTGGGTGGTTAGGGGGTGAGCAGTTCTTC. Its translation: CAGAPGWLGGEQFF.

The chain has TRBV7-9 and TRBJ1-1, with TRBD1 as a possible D gene (6 bases). Germline V CDR1 and CDR2: SEHNR, FQNEAQ (reference sequence). The CDR3 has 14 residues. Trimming took off 7 bases at V and 0 bases at J, with 12 bases between the two ends. The CDR3 loop is CASNQQGMNTEAFF. The CDR3 bases are TGTGCCAGCAACCAACAGGGCATGAACACTGAAGCTTTCTTT.

In DNA form, the CDR3 reads TGCGCCAGCAGCTTGGAGTCCTGGAGTGTGAACACTGAAGCTTTCTTT. Translated, it gives CASSLESWSVNTEAFF. The chain recombines TRBV5-1 with TRBJ1-1; D is undetermined. The V end was cut by 0 bases, the J end by 0 bases, with 12 bases between. The CDR3 is 16 residues long. The germline CDR1 and CDR2 sequences are SGHRS and YFSETQ. The whole variable domain, filled in from reference TRBV5-1 and TRBJ1-1, reads KAGVTQTPRYLIKTRGQQVTLSCSPISGHRSVSWYQQTPGQGLQFLFEYFSETQRNKGNFPGRFSGRQFSNSRSEMNVSTLELGDSALYLCASSLESWSVNTEAFFGQGTRLTVV.